This passage covers 6 T cell receptor beta chains from one sample sequenced in a study of tumor-infiltrating lymphocytes in oesophageal squamous cell carcinoma. MiXCR was run by TCRdb on the PCR reads, yielding one entry per CDR3 protein. Found here are just over 15,000 distinct CDR3 sequences, around half of them singletons; the top ten hold around two fifths. What was sequenced was esophageal tumor tissue. All receptors come from a female donor with esophageal squamous cell carcinoma.

As to this clonotype: The conserved phenylalanine or tryptophan is not found at the CDR3 terminus, so this likely reflects a read error. The DNA is omitted, as the CDR3 cannot be located on it reliably, and the CDR3 follows TCRdb's listing. J is TRBJ2-3 and V is TRBV6-8; TRBD2, the D gene given by the table, was not confirmed from the DNA. CDR1 is MNHGY, CDR2 SAAAGT, per germline. Including both end residues, the CDR3 is 16 amino acids long. The CDR3 sequence: CASSYSGGGETQYFGP.

This clonotype was picked up a small number of times. This sequence joins TRBV7-2 and TRBJ2-1, with 7 bases aligning to TRBD2. The end of the DNA fits TRBJ2-7 better, so the J call may be wrong. This CDR3 has 16 residues. Germline-derived CDR1 and CDR2 are SGHTA and FQGNSA. CDR3 residues: CASSLGAGVRSYEQYF. The CDR3 bases are TGTGCCAGCAGCTTAGGGGCGGGAGTTCGGTCCTACGAGCAGTACTTC.

The rearrangement joins TRBV7-8 to TRBJ2-7; D gene ambiguous. The end of the DNA aligns better with TRBJ1-2, so the J call may be wrong. Looked up from germline, CDR1 is SGHVS and CDR2 is FQNEAQ. The CDR3 length is 15 residues. CDR3: CASSPRRDFLYGYTF. CDR3 bases: TGTGCCAGCAGCCCAAGACGGGATTTCCTCTATGGCTACACCTTC.

This clonotype was seen many times. This chain joins TRBV10-3 and TRBJ2-1; maybe TRBD1 (6 bases). V was pared by 6 bases and J by 6 bases, with 12 bases between. CDR1 and CDR2 from the germline V gene are ENHRY and SYGVKD. The CDR3 has 13 amino acids. The CDR3 protein is CAISPPTGNEQFF. The CDR3 region has the DNA TGTGCCATCAGCCCACCGACAGGCAATGAGCAGTTCTTC.

Only a few counts were recorded for this clonotype. The J gene is TRBJ2-5, the V gene TRBV7-2, with D hard to call. The J call could be wrong; TRBJ2-7 is a better fit for the DNA end. There are 16 residues in the CDR3. Germline-derived CDR1 and CDR2 are SGHTA and FQGNSA. The DNA for the CDR3 is TGTGCCAGCAGCCTCGGGCGCGTAAATACTATCTACGAGCAGTACTTC. It encodes CASSLGRVNTIYEQYF.

This chain joins TRBV9 and TRBJ2-1, with TRBD2 identical over 12 bases. The junction had 8 bases not matched to a gene; V was cut back by 4 bases and J by 6 bases. The CDR3 covers 16 residues. Per the germline V gene, CDR1 is SGDLS and CDR2 is YYNGEE. CDR3: CASSSRTSGVANEQFF. The CDR3 DNA reads TGTGCCAGCAGCTCCCGGACTAGCGGGGTAGCCAATGAGCAGTTCTTC.